Following are 10 T cell receptor beta chains from one sample sequenced in a study of beta chain features in type 1 diabetes. Sequenced material consisted of expressed TCRB transcripts (all of the isolated RNA was reverse transcribed). TCRdb's table, derived via immunoSEQ multiplex PCR, lists solely in-frame clones and lacks some. Counted here are almost 350,000 clones, less than 10% occurring once; the ten biggest clones make up approximately 0.44%. The sample comprised central memory CD4+ T cells from blood. The source is a young woman in good health.

At least ten counts were recorded for this clone. The V gene is TRBV18, the J gene TRBJ2-1; D gene ambiguous. The CDR3 totals 15 residues. In germline, CDR1 is KGHSH, CDR2 LQKENI. Deletions cut 4 bases from V and 6 bases from J, with 16 bases between. CDR3 sequence reads: CASSHSQYTGNEQFF. CDR3 DNA: TGTGCCAGCTCACATTCTCAATACACTGGCAATGAGCAGTTCTTC.

Only a few counts were recorded for this clone. V is TRBV7-9 and J is TRBJ2-1; the match to TRBD1 covers 7 bases. The V gene end was trimmed by 4 bases and the J gene end by 4 bases; junction bases not matched to a gene: 10. The germline V gene has CDR1 SEHNR and CDR2 FQNEAQ (reference sequence). This CDR3 has 16 residues. The CDR3 region is CASSSMTGTAYNEQFF. CDR3 coding DNA: TGTGCCAGCAGCTCGATGACCGGGACAGCTTACAATGAGCAGTTCTTC.

This clone was counted at least ten times. The same CDR3 also results from other DNA sequences found in this sample. The V and J genes are TRBV28 and TRBJ1-2; possible D gene TRBD1, 5 bases. The CDR3 sequence is 13 residues long. CDR1 and CDR2 from the germline V gene are MDHEN and SYDVKM. V shed 5 bases and J shed 3 bases, with 10 bases lying between them. CDR3 in DNA: TGTGCCAGCAGTCCCGGGGGAGACTATGGCTACACCTTC. Protein: CASSPGGDYGYTF.

The rearrangement joins TRBV28 to TRBJ1-1; no definite D call. The CDR3 has 14 residues. With 8 bases removed from V and 3 bases from J, the gap between germline ends came to 16 bases. Germline values: CDR1 MDHEN, CDR2 SYDVKM. DNA for the CDR3: TGTGCCAGCGGATCTATTGGGTTGGACACTGAAGCTTTCTTT. Its translation: CASGSIGLDTEAFF.

A few counts support this clone. The chain combines TRBV14 with TRBJ2-1, with 11 bases aligning to TRBD2. Germline V CDR1 and CDR2: SGHDN, FVKESK. The CDR3 is 15 amino acids. After removal of 5 bases from V and 8 bases from J, the junction contained 8 bases not matched to a gene. CDR3 DNA sequence: TGTGCCAGCAGCGATAGCGGGAGGGCCAAGTATGAGCAGTTCTTC. Translating gives CASSDSGRAKYEQFF.

The sample holds a few counts of this clone. This chain uses TRBV7-2 with TRBJ1-2; 9 bases match TRBD1. V was clipped by 5 bases and J by 5 bases; unmatched bases: 9. CDR1 and CDR2 from the germline V gene are SGHTA and FQGNSA. This CDR3 region has 15 residues. The CDR3 DNA follows: TGTGCCAGCAGCCAGGACAGGGGCAGGGGGTATGGCTACACCTTC. It encodes CASSQDRGRGYGYTF.

V is TRBV2 and J is TRBJ1-3, with 9 bases lining up with TRBD1. Trimming cost V 7 bases and J 1 base; bases outside gene matches: 8. Germline CDR1 is SNHLY and CDR2 is FYNNEI. The CDR3 totals 16 residues. The CDR3 is CASMYLGQGSGNTIYF. CDR3 nucleotide sequence: TGTGCCAGCATGTACCTGGGACAGGGATCTGGAAACACCATATATTTT.

The chain couples TRBV7-2 to TRBJ2-3; D is unclear. The CDR3 has 13 residues. The germline V gene has CDR1 SGHTA and CDR2 FQGNSA. The V end was cut by 1 base, the J end by 7 bases, with 9 bases between. The CDR3 spells CASSLDRVNTQYF. The CDR3, as DNA: TGTGCCAGCAGCTTAGATCGTGTAAATACGCAGTATTTT.

The CDR3 loop reads CASTTDGNTIYF. As DNA, the CDR3 is TGTGCCAGCACGACTGATGGAAACACCATATATTTT. The chain uses TRBV6-5 and TRBJ1-3; D unclear. This CDR3 region has 12 residues. Trimming took off 7 bases at V and 3 bases at J, with 7 bases between the two ends. Germline V lookup: CDR1 MNHEY, CDR2 SVGAGI.

This clone appeared a few times. The chain combines TRBV28 with TRBJ1-2; D remains unclear. CDR1 and CDR2 (germline): MDHEN, SYDVKM. The CDR3 has 12 residues. The V and J ends lost 3 bases and 7 bases respectively, with 9 bases between them. The DNA of the CDR3 is TGTGCCAGCAGTTTGGGCAACCCTGGCTACACCTTC. It is translated as CASSLGNPGYTF.